Presented here are 27 T cell receptor beta chains from one specimen sequenced in a study of blood T cell repertoires in COVID-19. Method: immunoSEQ multiplex PCR; TCRdb's copy keeps in-frame clones and lacks some. The sample has some 70,000 clones, over 75% seen once. What was sequenced was peripheral blood. The receptor set was obtained from a man aged 50 to 60 with active COVID-19.

Regarding this clone: Its ends do not fully match the called genes, so a read error is possible. The chain has TRBV7-9 and TRBJ2-7; perhaps TRBD2 as D (5 bases). Germline assignment: CDR1 SEHNR and CDR2 FQNEAQ (reference sequence). The CDR3 has 14 residues. The CDR3 reads CASSLVAGSSEQYF. Written as DNA, the CDR3 is TGTGCCAGCAGCTTAGTCGCGGGCTCCTCCGAGCAGTACTTC.

The chain employs TRBV6-5 and TRBJ1-2, with D unresolved. Between the trimmed V and J ends, which lost 6 bases and 4 bases, there was a span of 12 bases. CDR1 and CDR2 from the germline V gene are MNHEY and SVGAGI. This CDR3 has 13 amino acids. The CDR3 is CASRTGLFYGYTF. The CDR3 DNA follows: TGTGCCAGCAGAACGGGGTTGTTCTATGGCTACACCTTC.

By proportion, this clone is medium-sized. This chain uses TRBV27 with TRBJ2-5, with D unclear. CDR1 and CDR2 (germline): MNHEY, SMNVEV (reference sequence). This CDR3 contains 14 residues. Trimming removed 5 bases at V and 4 bases at J, with 14 bases between. The CDR3 bases are TGTGCCAGCAGTCCCGACTCCCCGCTAGAGACCCAGTACTTC. This gives the protein CASSPDSPLETQYF.

The V and J genes are TRBV3-1 (or the pseudogene TRBV3-2) and TRBJ1-5; D is perhaps TRBD1 (5 bases). CDR3 length: 16 amino acids. Germline V CDR1 and CDR2: LGHDT, YNNKEL (reference sequence). V was clipped by 1 base and J by 6 bases, with 16 bases between them. This chain's CDR3 is CASSQGQGPLSQPQHF. The CDR3 nucleotides are TGTGCCAGCAGCCAAGGCCAGGGCCCCCTGAGTCAGCCCCAGCATTTT.

This chain links TRBV4-1 with TRBJ2-7, with 9 bases identical to TRBD1. The CDR3 covers 15 residues. V lost 4 bases to trimming and J lost 9 bases; unmatched junction nucleotides: 13. Germline values: CDR1 MGHRA, CDR2 YSYEKL. The CDR3 sequence is CASSLVPGQGIGQYF. The CDR3 nucleotides read TGCGCCAGCAGCCTGGTCCCGGGACAGGGAATAGGGCAGTACTTC.

The chain recombines TRBV18 with TRBJ2-6; D not resolved. V lost 8 bases to trimming and J lost 1 base, with 21 bases between them. Germline V CDR1 and CDR2: KGHSH, LQKENI. The CDR3 consists of 18 residues. In nucleotides, the CDR3 is TGTGCCAGCCACCCCGAGACACCAACGATTTCTGGGGCCAACGTCCTGACTTTC. Amino acid sequence: CASHPETPTISGANVLTF.

This chain connects TRBV7-9 to TRBJ1-1; 10 bases match TRBD1. In germline, CDR1 is SEHNR, CDR2 FQNEAQ (reference sequence). The CDR3 length is 17 residues. V gave up 5 bases and J gave up 0 bases; unmatched junction bases: 9. The CDR3 region has the DNA TGTGCCAGCAGCATAAGAACCGGGACAGGGGTGAACACTGAAGCTTTCTTT. This encodes CASSIRTGTGVNTEAFF.

V gene TRBV24-1 combines with J gene TRBJ2-1, with D hard to call. Deletions cut 3 bases from V and 7 bases from J, with 12 bases between. Germline lookup yields CDR1 KGHDR and CDR2 SFDVKD. The CDR3 length is 14 residues. The CDR3 loop is CATSDNGVRNEQFF. As DNA, the CDR3 is TGTGCCACCAGTGATAATGGAGTTAGAAATGAGCAGTTCTTC.

This sequence joins TRBV11-1 and TRBJ1-2; D not certain. The V and J ends lost 9 bases and 0 bases respectively, with 11 bases between them. The germline V gene has CDR1 SGHAT and CDR2 FQDESV (reference sequence). The CDR3 consists of 13 residues. The CDR3 coding sequence is TGTGCCAGTTCCCCGGGGTCTAACTATGGCTACACCTTC. Amino acids: CASSPGSNYGYTF.

J is TRBJ2-3 and V is TRBV5-1, with 8 bases identical to TRBD1. Germline assignment: CDR1 SGHRS and CDR2 YFSETQ. J gave up 6 bases and V 4 bases, and 10 bases lay outside the gene matches. The CDR3 length is 15 residues. CDR3 DNA: TGCGCCAGCAGCCTCGAAACAGGGGGTCTCGATACGCAGTATTTT. It translates to CASSLETGGLDTQYF.

This clone was counted a few times. V usage is TRBV13 and J usage is TRBJ2-7; 9 nucleotides agree with TRBD2. There are 16 residues in the CDR3. V lost 1 base, J lost 2 bases, and 6 bases stayed unmatched. The germline gives CDR1 PRHDT, CDR2 FYEKMQ (reference sequence). Here the CDR3 DNA reads TGTGCCAGCAGCTTAGAAGCGGGAGGTATCACCTACGAGCAGTACTTC. Translating it yields CASSLEAGGITYEQYF.

This chain connects TRBV4-3 to TRBJ1-2, with D unclear. The CDR3 is 13 residues long. V lost 3 bases, J lost 0 bases, and 5 bases lay in between. CDR1 is LGHNA and CDR2 is YSLEER in the germline V gene. The CDR3 region has the DNA TGCGCCAGCAGCCATACTTCTAACTATGGCTACACCTTC. Translated: CASSHTSNYGYTF.

CDR3 region: CASSQDRGSPLHF. The CDR3 DNA reads TGCGCCAGCAGCCAAGATCGGGGATCACCCCTCCACTTT. V usage is TRBV4-3 and J usage is TRBJ1-6, with no clear D. V lost 0 bases and J 10 bases, leaving 7 bases between the germline ends. The V gene's germline CDR1 is LGHNA and CDR2 YSLEER. This CDR3 contains 13 residues.

The chain couples TRBV30 to TRBJ2-5, with 10 bases matching TRBD2. The CDR3 consists of 16 residues. Germline-derived CDR1 and CDR2 are GTSNPN and SVGIG (reference sequence). Germline trimming cut 3 bases from V and 3 bases from J; bases unmatched to any gene: 10. Here the CDR3 DNA reads TGTGCCTGGAGGGCTCCAGCGGGGGGGCGGGAAGAGACCCAGTACTTC. Amino acids: CAWRAPAGGREETQYF.

The chain joins TRBV7-9 to TRBJ2-7; weak D call: TRBD1 (5 bases). This CDR3 has 15 amino acids. Between the trimmed V and J ends, which lost 3 bases and 1 base, there was a span of 13 bases. CDR1 and CDR2 from the germline V gene are SEHNR and FQNEAQ (reference sequence). The CDR3: CASSLALQDSYEQYF. For the CDR3, the DNA is TGTGCCAGCAGCTTGGCATTACAGGATTCCTACGAGCAGTACTTC. The full variable domain, its missing parts supplied by reference TRBV7-9 and TRBJ2-7, is DTGVSQNPRHKITKRGQNVTFRCDPISEHNRLYWYRQTLGQGPEFLTYFQNEAQLEKSRLLSDRFSAERPKGSFSTLEIQRTEQGDSAMYLCASSLALQDSYEQYFGPGTRLTVT.

The chain has TRBV9 and TRBJ2-4, with 8 nucleotides matching TRBD1. CDR1 is SGDLS, CDR2 YYNGEE, per germline. Germline trimming cut 0 bases from V and 7 bases from J; bases unmatched to any gene: 9. The length of the CDR3 is 16 residues. CDR3 region: CASSVAAGGFGNIQYF. In nucleotides, the CDR3 is TGTGCCAGCAGCGTAGCCGCAGGGGGCTTTGGGAACATTCAGTACTTC.

The chain joins TRBV12-3 or TRBV12-4 to TRBJ1-2, with D unresolved. The CDR3 is made up of 12 amino acids. V was trimmed by 3 bases and J by 8 bases, leaving 10 bases between them. This CDR3 reads CASSLLQNGYTF. In DNA, the CDR3 is TGTGCCAGCAGTTTGCTACAGAACGGCTACACCTTC.

The chain recombines TRBV5-1 with TRBJ2-7, with 8 bases aligning to TRBD1. This CDR3 is built from 17 residues. V was pared by 3 bases and J by 2 bases, with 13 bases of the junction left unmatched. Germline values: CDR1 SGHRS, CDR2 YFSETQ. CDR3 region: CASSSVGNRGAPYEQYF. Here the CDR3 DNA reads TGCGCCAGCAGCTCCGTGGGGAACAGGGGGGCGCCCTACGAGCAGTACTTC. Full variable domain (rest looked up from reference TRBV5-1 and TRBJ2-7): KAGVTQTPRYLIKTRGQQVTLSCSPISGHRSVSWYQQTPGQGLQFLFEYFSETQRNKGNFPGRFSGRQFSNSRSEMNVSTLELGDSALYLCASSSVGNRGAPYEQYFGPGTRLTVT.

V is TRBV27 and J is TRBJ1-5, with D possibly matching TRBD1 (5 bases). In germline, CDR1 is MNHEY, CDR2 SMNVEV (reference sequence). Trimming left V 5 bases short and J 2 bases short, with 19 bases between. The CDR3 length is 17 residues. In nucleotides, the CDR3 is TGTGCCAGCAGTACCCGGCCGGGGGGAGGGGGCAATCAGCCCCAGCATTTT. Translating it yields CASSTRPGGGGNQPQHF.

J is TRBJ2-7 and V is TRBV4-1; 10 nucleotides align to TRBD2. With 4 bases clipped from V and 2 bases from J, the junction kept 11 bases outside the gene matches. Germline V gene sequence: CDR1 MGHRA, CDR2 YSYEKL. This CDR3 contains 17 residues. CDR3 sequence reads: CASSPSSTSGAPYEQYF. The CDR3 DNA is TGCGCCAGCAGCCCAAGTTCCACTAGCGGGGCCCCCTACGAGCAGTACTTC.

V is TRBV30 and J is TRBJ1-4, with D possibly matching TRBD1 (6 bases). Looked up from germline, CDR1 is GTSNPN and CDR2 is SVGIG (reference sequence). Trimming cost V 5 bases and J 7 bases, with 8 bases left between them. The CDR3 covers 11 residues. DNA of the CDR3: TGTGCCTGGGCACAGGGTGAAAAACTGTTTTTT. The encoded protein is CAWAQGEKLFF.

The chain has TRBV3-1 (or the pseudogene TRBV3-2) and TRBJ1-5, with a possible D match to TRBD1 (6 bases). The CDR3 is made up of 14 amino acids. V lost 5 bases and J 6 bases, leaving 14 bases between the germline ends. The V gene's germline CDR1 is LGHDT and CDR2 YNNKEL (reference sequence). The CDR3 reads CASSDRLQGQPQHF. In DNA, the CDR3 is TGTGCCAGCAGCGACCGGCTACAGGGTCAGCCCCAGCATTTT.

The chain joins TRBV20-1 to TRBJ2-7; D is possibly TRBD2 (6 bases). This CDR3 comprises 13 residues. Germline lookup yields CDR1 DFQATT and CDR2 SNEGSKA (reference sequence). The V end lost 3 bases, the J end lost 4 bases, and 13 bases lay between the germline ends. As DNA, the CDR3 is TGCAGTGCTAGTAGACTAGACGCATACGAGCAGTACTTC. Residues: CSASRLDAYEQYF.

The rearrangement uses TRBV18 and TRBJ2-3, with TRBD1 identical over 10 bases. Per the germline V gene, CDR1 is KGHSH and CDR2 is LQKENI. The CDR3 extends over 16 amino acids. The V and J ends lost 1 base and 1 base, in that order; junction bases with no gene match: 2. The CDR3 loop is CASSPLGTGGTDTQYF. CDR3 nucleotides: TGTGCCAGCTCACCACTCGGGACAGGGGGCACAGATACGCAGTATTTT.

The chain is built from TRBV7-2 and TRBJ1-4, with a possible D match to TRBD1 (6 bases). This CDR3 has 15 residues. Trimming removed 0 bases at V and 8 bases at J, with 13 bases between. The germline CDR1 and CDR2 sequences are SGHTA and FQGNSA. In DNA, the CDR3 is TGTGCCAGCAGCTTAGCGCAGGTGACAGGAGAAAAACTGTTTTTT. Its translation: CASSLAQVTGEKLFF.

In this sample, this clone turned up once. The J gene is TRBJ1-6, the V gene TRBV10-3, with D maybe TRBD1 (6 bases). Germline CDR1 is ENHRY and CDR2 is SYGVKD. The V end lost 3 bases, the J end lost 3 bases, and 12 bases lay between the germline ends. The CDR3 has 16 amino acids. As DNA, the CDR3 is TGTGCCATCAGTGAATCCACAGGGAACTATAATTCACCCCTCCACTTT. Its protein is CAISESTGNYNSPLHF.

Concerning this clone itself: The junction departs from germline at one end; a sequencing error may be responsible. The genes are TRBV7-7 and TRBJ2-1; tentatively, D is TRBD1 (6 bases). Germline CDR1 SSHAT, CDR2 FNYEAQ (reference sequence). The length of the CDR3 is 15 residues. The CDR3 region has the DNA TGTGCTAGCAGCCCCGGGACATCCTCCCACAATGAGCAGTTCTTC. Encoded protein: CASSPGTSSHNEQFF.